This T cell receptor beta chain comes out of a study of shared clonotypes between healthy human individuals. This table comes from immunoSEQ multiplex PCR, and its TCRdb copy is limited to in-frame clones, with some not included. The sample has about 2.5 million clones, about 90% seen once; the top ten hold more than 0.35%. This CDR3 is 14 amino acids long. Losses at the gene ends were 3 bases for V and 1 base for J; bases not matched to a gene: 3. Germline V gene data show CDR1 as SGHDT and CDR2 as YYEEEE. The receptor comes from a man younger than 35 in good health. Some clones in this sample may be carry-over from other donors' samples. Sequencing was carried out using naive CD4+ T cells from PBMCs. The subset is: CD45RA+ positively selected. The rearrangement links TRBV5-6 to TRBJ2-5; 7 nucleotides align to TRBD2. CDR3 bases: TGTGCCAGCAGCTCCGGGGGGACCCAAGAGACCCAGTACTTC. The encoded protein is CASSSGGTQETQYF.